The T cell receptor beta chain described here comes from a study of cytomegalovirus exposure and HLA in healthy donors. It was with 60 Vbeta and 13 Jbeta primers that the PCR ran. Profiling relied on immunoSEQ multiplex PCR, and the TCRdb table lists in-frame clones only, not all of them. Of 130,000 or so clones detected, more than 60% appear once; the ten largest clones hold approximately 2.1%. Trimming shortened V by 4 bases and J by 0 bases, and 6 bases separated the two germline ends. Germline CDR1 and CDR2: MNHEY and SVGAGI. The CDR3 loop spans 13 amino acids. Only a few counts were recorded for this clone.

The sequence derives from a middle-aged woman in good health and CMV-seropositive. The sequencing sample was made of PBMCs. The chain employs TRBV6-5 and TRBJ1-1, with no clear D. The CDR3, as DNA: TGTGCCAGCAGTTCGAGCTTGAACACTGAAGCTTTCTTT. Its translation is CASSSSLNTEAFF.